The clone carrying this TCR beta chain was detected ten times or more. V was clipped by 5 bases and J by 1 base; unmatched bases: 5. Germline-derived CDR1 and CDR2 are SNHLY and FYNNEI. The CDR3 covers 15 residues. Time point of the sample: newly diagnosed GD, antithyroid drugs for less than 3 months. PBMC RNA served as the TCR library source. This specimen comes from a study of regulatory T cells in long-lasting Graves disease. Sequencing libraries for TCR beta were prepared with iRepertoire HTBI primers and Arm-PCR of CDR3 regions. From the multiplex PCR reads, TCRdb called clonotypes with MiXCR, one entry per CDR3 protein. The repertoire holds roughly 260,000 distinct CDR3 sequences, with 18% as singletons. This sample was shared with a second study, whose subject was T cells in Graves' hyperthyroidism and ophthalmopathy.

The source is a woman aged 25 to 39 with Graves disease. The genes are TRBV2 and TRBJ1-5; 7 nucleotides agree with TRBD1. Source: peripheral blood mononuclear cells (PBMCs), taken at new diagnosis, from a patient treated with antithyroid drugs. The CDR3 region is CASSRRTGSNQPQHF. CDR3 sequence (DNA): TGTGCCAGCAGTAGAAGGACAGGAAGCAATCAGCCCCAGCATTTT.